Listed below are T cell receptor beta chains from one sample, sequenced in a study of T cell responses to AZD1222 COVID-19 vaccine. Profiling relied on immunoSEQ multiplex PCR, and the TCRdb table lists in-frame clones only, not all of them. The sample consists of more than 150,000 clones, around nine tenths of them appearing once. The sequenced sample was peripheral blood, obtained 28 days after the second AZD1222 dose. These receptors all come from an adult who received the AZD1222 COVID-19 vaccine. Both conserved end residues are part of each CDR3. The D gene is left open where the match is weak. Clone size, where shown, is once, few, many, or a class for clones that have expanded.

size: .; J: TRBJ1-1; D: TRBD1; V: TRBV6-6; CDR3: CASSYSDRAEAFF; DNA: TGTGCCAGCAGTTACAGCGACAGGGCTGAAGCTTTCTTT
size: .; J: TRBJ2-7; D: .; V: TRBV20-1; CDR3: CSANSYEQYF; DNA: TGCAGTGCCAATAGCTACGAGCAGTACTTC
size: .; J: TRBJ1-1; D: TRBD1; V: TRBV14; CDR3: CASSLRQGWKTEAFF; DNA: TGTGCCAGCAGTTTACGACAGGGGTGGAAGACTGAAGCTTTCTTT
size: .; J: TRBJ2-7; D: .; V: TRBV6-4; CDR3: CASRRHPSYEQYF; DNA: TGTGCCAGCAGACGCCATCCATCCTACGAGCAGTACTTC
size: .; J: TRBJ2-7; D: TRBD1; V: TRBV19; CDR3: CASSMDRGNYEQYF; DNA: TGTGCCAGTAGTATGGACAGGGGGAACTACGAGCAGTACTTC
size: .; J: TRBJ1-6; D: .; V: TRBV27; CDR3: CASSYTGPSFVLHF; DNA: TGTGCCAGCAGTTACACAGGGCCGAGTTTCGTCCTCCACTTT
size: .; J: TRBJ1-2; D: .; V: TRBV12-3/TRBV12-4; CDR3: CASSPPRIYGYTF; DNA: TGTGCCAGCAGTCCCCCTAGGATCTATGGCTACACCTTC
size: .; J: TRBJ1-5; D: .; V: TRBV20-1; CDR3: CSASSQSNQPQHF; DNA: TGCAGTGCTAGTAGTCAGAGCAATCAGCCCCAGCATTTT
size: .; J: TRBJ1-2; D: .; V: TRBV6-5; CDR3: CASGDSLGYGYTF; DNA: TGTGCCAGCGGAGACAGCCTCGGCTATGGCTACACCTTC
size: .; J: TRBJ1-4; D: .; V: TRBV5-5; CDR3: CASSWNEKLFF; DNA: TGTGCCAGCAGCTGGAATGAAAAACTGTTTTTT
size: .; J: TRBJ2-3; D: TRBD1; V: TRBV7-2; CDR3: CASSSQGAINPDTQYF; DNA: TGTGCCAGCAGCTCACAGGGGGCGATTAATCCCGATACGCAGTATTTT
size: .; J: TRBJ2-7; D: TRBD2; V: TRBV19; CDR3: CASNYMAGGAYEQYF; DNA: TGTGCCAGTAACTATATGGCCGGGGGGGCCTACGAGCAGTACTTC
size: .; J: TRBJ2-2; D: TRBD1; V: TRBV18; CDR3: CASSKTGEHGELFF; DNA: TGTGCCAGCTCAAAAACAGGGGAGCACGGGGAGCTGTTTTTT
size: .; J: TRBJ2-3; D: .; V: TRBV9; CDR3: CASSVGTNPFTDTQYF; DNA: TGTGCCAGCAGCGTAGGGACAAACCCGTTCACAGATACGCAGTATTTT
size: few; J: TRBJ2-3; D: TRBD1; V: TRBV18; CDR3: CASSPRDSPTDTQYF; DNA: TGTGCCAGCTCACCACGGGACAGCCCCACAGATACGCAGTATTTT
size: once; J: TRBJ1-5; D: .; V: TRBV12-3/TRBV12-4; CDR3: CASSFADYQPQHF; DNA: TGTGCCAGCAGTTTCGCGGATTATCAGCCCCAGCATTTT
size: .; J: TRBJ1-2; D: .; V: TRBV2; CDR3: CASSNSSLQLYGYTF; DNA: TGTGCCAGCAGTAACTCCTCGTTACAGCTCTATGGCTACACCTTC
size: .; J: TRBJ2-7; D: .; V: TRBV6-5; CDR3: CASSYSLAFTYEQYF; DNA: TGTGCCAGCAGTTACTCATTGGCCTTTACCTACGAGCAGTACTTC
size: .; J: TRBJ2-3; D: TRBD1; V: TRBV13; CDR3: CASSFLRGQITDTQYF; DNA: TGTGCCAGCAGCTTCCTAAGGGGGCAGATCACAGATACGCAGTATTTT
size: few; J: TRBJ2-1; D: TRBD2; V: TRBV6-5; CDR3: CASRSSGNNEQFF; DNA: TGTGCCAGCAGGTCTAGCGGGAACAATGAGCAGTTCTTC
size: .; J: TRBJ2-1; D: .; V: TRBV18; CDR3: CASSGAENEQFF; DNA: TGTGCCAGCTCAGGGGCCGAGAATGAGCAGTTCTTC
size: .; J: TRBJ2-2; D: .; V: TRBV25-1; CDR3: CASSDPFTMGGELFF; DNA: TGTGCCAGCAGTGATCCCTTTACCATGGGCGGGGAGCTGTTTTTT
size: .; J: TRBJ1-1; D: .; V: TRBV18; CDR3: CASTPRANTEAFF; DNA: TGTGCCAGCACCCCTAGAGCGAACACTGAAGCTTTCTTT
size: .; J: TRBJ2-5; D: .; V: TRBV5-1; CDR3: CASSLAETQYF; DNA: TGCGCCAGCAGCTTGGCTGAGACCCAGTACTTC
size: .; J: TRBJ1-2; D: .; V: TRBV19; CDR3: CASSMSGAWGYTF; DNA: TGTGCCAGTAGTATGTCGGGGGCCTGGGGCTACACCTTC
size: .; J: TRBJ1-3; D: .; V: TRBV5-4; CDR3: CASSIGDISGNTIYF; DNA: TGTGCCAGCAGCATAGGGGATATCTCTGGAAACACCATATATTTT
size: .; J: TRBJ2-3; D: TRBD1; V: TRBV5-4; CDR3: CASSQDRASTDTQYF; DNA: TGTGCCAGCAGCCAAGACAGGGCGAGCACAGATACGCAGTATTTT
size: .; J: TRBJ1-1; D: TRBD1; V: TRBV30; CDR3: CAWERQGATEAFF; DNA: TGTGCCTGGGAAAGACAGGGCGCCACTGAAGCTTTCTTT
size: .; J: TRBJ1-2; D: .; V: TRBV28; CDR3: CASSISQGAYGYTF; DNA: TGTGCCAGCAGCATTAGCCAGGGTGCCTATGGCTACACCTTC
size: .; J: TRBJ1-2; D: .; V: TRBV3-1/TRBV3-2; CDR3: CASRRENYGYTF; DNA: TGTGCCAGCAGAAGGGAGAACTATGGCTACACCTTC
size: .; J: TRBJ2-7; D: .; V: TRBV3-1/TRBV3-2; CDR3: CASSQDTSSYEQYF; DNA: TGTGCCAGCAGCCAAGATACCAGCTCCTACGAGCAGTACTTC
size: .; J: TRBJ2-2; D: TRBD1; V: TRBV4-1; CDR3: CASSRNTGDPGELFF; DNA: TGCGCCAGCAGCCGGAACACAGGGGATCCCGGGGAGCTGTTTTTT
size: .; J: TRBJ2-2; D: TRBD1; V: TRBV6-5; CDR3: CASSSGQGNTGELFF; DNA: TGTGCCAGCAGCTCGGGACAGGGGAACACCGGGGAGCTGTTTTTT
size: .; J: TRBJ1-1; D: .; V: TRBV19; CDR3: CASSLGTPVAFF; DNA: TGTGCCAGTAGCCTTGGGACACCGGTAGCTTTCTTT
size: .; J: TRBJ2-7; D: .; V: TRBV30; CDR3: CAWSVELVAGEQYF; DNA: TGTGCCTGGAGTGTTGAGCTGGTCGCGGGAGAGCAGTACTTC
size: .; J: TRBJ2-7; D: .; V: TRBV19; CDR3: CATKGEGYEQYF; DNA: TGTGCCACTAAGGGAGAGGGCTACGAGCAGTACTTC
size: .; J: TRBJ1-2; D: TRBD1; V: TRBV5-1; CDR3: CASSSGQGVYGYTF; DNA: TGCGCCAGCAGCTCGGGACAGGGAGTCTATGGCTACACCTTC
size: .; J: TRBJ2-5; D: TRBD2; V: TRBV28; CDR3: CASSDRLAPGETQYF; DNA: TGTGCCAGCAGTGATCGACTAGCCCCCGGGGAGACCCAGTACTTC
size: .; J: TRBJ1-3; D: .; V: TRBV30; CDR3: CAGWRAGNTIYF; DNA: TGTGCCGGATGGCGGGCTGGAAACACCATATATTTT
size: .; J: TRBJ2-7; D: .; V: TRBV19; CDR3: CASSPQGDYLSYEQYF; DNA: TGTGCCAGTAGTCCTCAGGGGGACTACCTCTCCTACGAGCAGTACTTC
size: .; J: TRBJ2-2; D: TRBD2; V: TRBV6-6; CDR3: CASSPGLAGGLDGELFF; DNA: TGTGCCAGCAGTCCCGGACTAGCGGGGGGGCTCGACGGGGAGCTGTTTTTT
size: .; J: TRBJ2-1; D: TRBD2; V: TRBV5-8; CDR3: CASSLAKTSGVNEQFF; DNA: TGTGCCAGCAGCTTGGCAAAGACTAGCGGGGTCAATGAGCAGTTCTTC
size: .; J: TRBJ2-6; D: .; V: TRBV7-9; CDR3: CASSKGRTGANVLTF; DNA: TGTGCCAGCAGTAAGGGGAGGACGGGGGCCAACGTCCTGACTTTC
size: .; J: TRBJ2-7; D: .; V: TRBV30; CDR3: CAWTYGGTTYEQYF; DNA: TGTGCCTGGACTTATGGTGGGACCACCTACGAGCAGTACTTC
size: once; J: TRBJ1-5; D: .; V: TRBV4-2; CDR3: CASSQVIPQGSNQPQHF; DNA: TGTGCCAGCAGCCAAGTAATCCCTCAGGGTAGCAATCAGCCCCAGCATTTT
size: .; J: TRBJ1-1; D: TRBD1; V: TRBV11-3; CDR3: CASSLGTGVWTEAFF; DNA: TGTGCCAGCAGCTTAGGGACAGGGGTGTGGACTGAAGCTTTCTTT
size: .; J: TRBJ1-3; D: TRBD1; V: TRBV27; CDR3: CASRGGTGGFSGNTIYF; DNA: TGTGCCAGCAGAGGGGGGACAGGGGGCTTTTCTGGAAACACCATATATTTT
size: .; J: TRBJ1-3; D: .; V: TRBV28; CDR3: CASSFLVLSTGSAGNTIYF; DNA: TGTGCCAGCAGTTTTCTGGTCCTATCCACGGGAAGCGCTGGAAACACCATATATTTT
size: once; J: TRBJ1-2; D: .; V: TRBV11-2; CDR3: CASSFHGGYGYTF; DNA: TGTGCCAGCAGCTTTCACGGGGGCTATGGCTACACCTTC
size: .; J: TRBJ2-1; D: .; V: TRBV5-1; CDR3: CASSLAPYNEQFF; DNA: TGCGCCAGCAGCTTGGCCCCATACAATGAGCAGTTCTTC
size: .; J: TRBJ2-7; D: .; V: TRBV5-5; CDR3: CASSLATGGYEQYF; DNA: TGTGCCAGCAGCTTGGCCACGGGTGGCTACGAGCAGTACTTC
size: .; J: TRBJ1-2; D: TRBD1; V: TRBV28; CDR3: CASSLSGGRDSAYGYTF; DNA: TGTGCCAGCAGTTTATCCGGCGGGAGGGACAGCGCGTATGGCTACACCTTC
size: .; J: TRBJ1-2; D: .; V: TRBV15; CDR3: CATSRESPSLGVLAGYTF; DNA: TGTGCCACCAGCAGAGAAAGCCCGTCCTTGGGGGTGTTGGCTGGCTACACCTTC
size: .; J: TRBJ2-4; D: .; V: TRBV5-8; CDR3: CASSDPTVAKNIQYF; DNA: TGTGCCAGCAGCGACCCAACAGTAGCCAAAAACATTCAGTACTTC